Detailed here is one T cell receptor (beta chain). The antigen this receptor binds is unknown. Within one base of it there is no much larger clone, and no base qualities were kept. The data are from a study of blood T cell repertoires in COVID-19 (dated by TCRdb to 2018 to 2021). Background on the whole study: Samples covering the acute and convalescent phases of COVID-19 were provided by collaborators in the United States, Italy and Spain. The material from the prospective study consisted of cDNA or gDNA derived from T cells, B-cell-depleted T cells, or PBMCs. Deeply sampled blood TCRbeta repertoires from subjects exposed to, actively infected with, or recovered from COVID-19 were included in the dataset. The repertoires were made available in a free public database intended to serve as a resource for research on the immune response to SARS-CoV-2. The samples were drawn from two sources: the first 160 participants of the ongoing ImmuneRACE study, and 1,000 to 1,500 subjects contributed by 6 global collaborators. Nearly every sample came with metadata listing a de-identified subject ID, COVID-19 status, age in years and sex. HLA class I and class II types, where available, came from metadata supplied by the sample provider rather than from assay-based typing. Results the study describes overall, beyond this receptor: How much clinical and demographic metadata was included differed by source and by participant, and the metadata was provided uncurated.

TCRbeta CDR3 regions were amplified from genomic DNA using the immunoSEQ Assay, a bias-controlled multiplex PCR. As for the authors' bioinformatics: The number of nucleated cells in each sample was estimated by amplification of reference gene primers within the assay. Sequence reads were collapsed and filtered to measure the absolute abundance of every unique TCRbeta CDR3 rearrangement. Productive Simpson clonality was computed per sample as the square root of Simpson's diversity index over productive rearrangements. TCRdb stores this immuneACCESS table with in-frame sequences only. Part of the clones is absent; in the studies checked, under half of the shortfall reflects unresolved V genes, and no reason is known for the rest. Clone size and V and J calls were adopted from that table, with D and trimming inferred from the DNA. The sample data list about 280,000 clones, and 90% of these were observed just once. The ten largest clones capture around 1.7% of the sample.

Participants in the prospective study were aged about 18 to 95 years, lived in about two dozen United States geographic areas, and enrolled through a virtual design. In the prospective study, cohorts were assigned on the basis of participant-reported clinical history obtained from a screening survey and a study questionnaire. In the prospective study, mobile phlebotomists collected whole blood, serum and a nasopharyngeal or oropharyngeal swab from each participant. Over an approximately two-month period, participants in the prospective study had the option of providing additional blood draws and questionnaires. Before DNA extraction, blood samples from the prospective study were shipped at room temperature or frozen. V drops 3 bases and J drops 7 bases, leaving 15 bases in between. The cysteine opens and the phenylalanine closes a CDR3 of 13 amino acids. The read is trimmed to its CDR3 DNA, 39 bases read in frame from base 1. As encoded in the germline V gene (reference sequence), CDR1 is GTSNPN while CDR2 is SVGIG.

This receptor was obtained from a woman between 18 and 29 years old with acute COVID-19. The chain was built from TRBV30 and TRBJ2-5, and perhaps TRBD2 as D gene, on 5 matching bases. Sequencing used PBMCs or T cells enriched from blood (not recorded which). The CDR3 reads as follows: CAWSRWTSGTQYF. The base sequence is TGTGCCTGGAGCCGCTGGACTTCGGGGACCCAGTACTTC. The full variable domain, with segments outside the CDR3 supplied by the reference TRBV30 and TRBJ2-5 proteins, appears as SQTIHQWPATLVQPVGSPLSLECTVEGTSNPNLYWYRQAAGRGLQLLFYSVGIGQISSEVPQNLSASRPQDRQFILSSKKLLLSDSGFYLCAWSRWTSGTQYFGPGTRLLVL.